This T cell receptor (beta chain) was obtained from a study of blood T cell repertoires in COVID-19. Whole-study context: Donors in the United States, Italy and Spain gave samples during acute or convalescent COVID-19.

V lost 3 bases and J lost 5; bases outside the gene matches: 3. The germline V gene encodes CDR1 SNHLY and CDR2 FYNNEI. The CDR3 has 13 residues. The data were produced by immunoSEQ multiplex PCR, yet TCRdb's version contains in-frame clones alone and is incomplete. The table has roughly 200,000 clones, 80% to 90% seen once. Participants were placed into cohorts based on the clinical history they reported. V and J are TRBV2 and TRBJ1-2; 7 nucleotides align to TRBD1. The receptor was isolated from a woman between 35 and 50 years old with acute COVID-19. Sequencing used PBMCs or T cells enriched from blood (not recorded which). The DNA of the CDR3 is TGTGCCAGCAGTGATCAGGGGGATTATGGCTACACCTTC. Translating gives CASSDQGDYGYTF.